The 19 T cell receptor beta chains below come from one sample, sequenced in a study of blood T cell repertoires in COVID-19. Sequencing was performed with immunoSEQ multiplex PCR; in TCRdb, only in-frame clones are kept and a portion is missing. The data contain around 250,000 clones, 86% of them singletons. The material sequenced was PBMCs or T cells enriched from blood (not recorded which). The receptors come from a woman aged 45 to 65 who had recovered from COVID-19.

This clone was detected once. V is TRBV7-8 and J is TRBJ2-1, with TRBD2 as a possible D gene (5 bases). The CDR3 loop spans 14 amino acids. V lost 8 bases, J lost 1 base, and 12 bases lay in between. Germline V gene data show CDR1 as SGHVS and CDR2 as FQNEAQ. Written as DNA, the CDR3 is TGTGCCAGCCTACTGGGCGGGTCCTACAATGAGCAGTTCTTC. Translated: CASLLGGSYNEQFF.

Written as DNA, the CDR3 is TGTGCCAGCAGCTTAACTAGCGGGAGATCCTACAATGAGCAGTTCTTC. Its translation is CASSLTSGRSYNEQFF. This sequence joins TRBV7-3 and TRBJ2-1; 9 bases line up with TRBD2. Trimming cost V 0 bases and J 1 base; bases outside gene matches: 1. The CDR3 spans 16 residues. Germline V gene sequence: CDR1 SGHTA, CDR2 FQGTGA.

The V and J genes are TRBV4-3 and TRBJ2-5; 7 bases map to TRBD1. The CDR3 covers 16 residues. Germline V gives CDR1 LGHNA, CDR2 YSLEER. The junction had 12 bases not matched to a gene; V was cut back by 3 bases and J by 5 bases. The DNA of the CDR3 is TGCGCCAGCAGCCATGAAATCAACAGGGGCAGGGAGACCCAGTACTTC. Amino acid sequence: CASSHEINRGRETQYF.

This clone has just a few counts. The rearrangement uses TRBV5-4 and TRBJ2-3; D unclear. This CDR3 has 12 residues. CDR1 SGHNT and CDR2 YYREEE come from the germline V gene (reference sequence). V lost 0 bases and J 4 bases, leaving 3 bases between the germline ends. The CDR3 loop is CASSLGADTQYF. The CDR3 nucleotides are TGTGCCAGCAGCTTGGGAGCAGATACGCAGTATTTT.

The chain couples TRBV7-2 to TRBJ2-5; TRBD2 matches 9 bases. Germline loops: CDR1 SGHTA, CDR2 FQGNSA. J was trimmed by 4 bases and V by 10 bases; bases with no gene match: 10. There are 14 residues in the CDR3. Here the CDR3 reads CAIDSGGPRETQYF. The CDR3 region has the DNA TGTGCCATTGACAGCGGGGGGCCCCGAGAGACCCAGTACTTC.

The chain is built from TRBV5-6 and TRBJ1-5, with D unclear. The CDR3 has 13 residues. Germline lookup yields CDR1 SGHDT and CDR2 YYEEEE. Between the trimmed V and J ends, which lost 0 bases and 9 bases, there was a span of 10 bases. CDR3 nucleotide sequence: TGTGCCAGCAGCTTGGCCATCGAGGGGCCCCAGCATTTT. Amino acids: CASSLAIEGPQHF.

The genes are TRBV4-2 and TRBJ2-7, with TRBD2 identical over 10 bases. Germline values: CDR1 LGHNA, CDR2 YNFKEQ. Germline trimming cut 0 bases from V and 2 bases from J; bases unmatched to any gene: 4. This CDR3 has 16 residues. CDR3 residues: CASSQDRTSGPYEQYF. The CDR3 DNA is TGTGCCAGCAGCCAAGACCGGACTAGCGGACCCTACGAGCAGTACTTC.

This chain uses TRBV6-5 with TRBJ2-3, with 13 bases matching TRBD2. The CDR3 loop spans 13 amino acids. Germline values: CDR1 MNHEY, CDR2 SVGAGI. V lost 10 bases to trimming and J lost 5 bases; unmatched junction nucleotides: 3. CDR3 coding DNA: TGTGCCACTCGACTAGCGGGAGGAGATACGCAGTATTTT. Encoded protein: CATRLAGGDTQYF.

The chain employs TRBV5-1 and TRBJ1-2, with 10 bases identical to TRBD1. CDR1 SGHRS and CDR2 YFSETQ come from the germline V gene. V lost 4 bases to trimming and J lost 8 bases; unmatched junction nucleotides: 11. The CDR3 is 15 residues long. CDR3 sequence reads: CASSLTTGGAKGYTF. The CDR3 DNA reads TGCGCCAGCAGCCTAACGACAGGGGGCGCGAAGGGCTACACCTTC.

The chain has TRBV19 and TRBJ1-1; a weak D match, TRBD1 (5 bases). The CDR3 is 13 amino acids. Trimming stripped 7 bases from V and 7 bases from J, with 16 bases between. Germline-derived CDR1 and CDR2 are LNHDA and SQIVND (reference sequence). DNA for the CDR3: TGTGCCAGTATGGAGGGGCGAAACGGTGAAGCTTTCTTT. Translating it yields CASMEGRNGEAFF. Combining the CDR3 with reference TRBV19 and TRBJ1-1 gives the whole variable domain DGGITQSPKYLFRKEGQNVTLSCEQNLNHDAMYWYRQDPGQGLRLIYYSQIVNDFQKGDIAEGYSVSREKKESFPLTVTSAQKNPTAFYLCASMEGRNGEAFFGQGTRLTVV.

The rearrangement uses TRBV28 and TRBJ2-7, with 13 bases fitting TRBD2. With 5 bases clipped from V and 6 bases from J, the junction kept 10 bases outside the gene matches. CDR1 is MDHEN and CDR2 is SYDVKM in the germline V gene. The CDR3 consists of 16 residues. The CDR3 reads CASSPTGLAGVGEQYF. The DNA for the CDR3 is TGTGCCAGCAGTCCTACTGGACTAGCGGGAGTGGGCGAGCAGTACTTC.

The CDR3 DNA sequence: TGTGCCAGCAGCTTCAGCGGGAGCTACGAGCAGTACTTC. It specifies CASSFSGSYEQYF. The chain joins TRBV7-9 to TRBJ2-7; 8 nucleotides match TRBD2. The ends lost 3 bases at V and 3 bases at J; junction bases unmatched: 1. The CDR3 extends over 13 amino acids. Germline CDR1 reads SEHNR; CDR2 reads FQNEAQ (reference sequence).

The chain uses TRBV19 and TRBJ1-2; 7 nucleotides line up with TRBD1. CDR1 and CDR2 (germline): LNHDA, SQIVND (reference sequence). Trimming at V came to 2 bases and at J to 4 bases, leaving 4 bases not matched to a gene. CDR3 length: 14 residues. CDR3 sequence: CASSITQGGYGYTF. The CDR3 nucleotides read TGTGCCAGTAGTATAACCCAGGGGGGCTATGGCTACACCTTC.

The chain combines TRBV9 with TRBJ2-7; 11 nucleotides align to TRBD2. The trim removed 4 bases at V and 2 bases at J, leaving 2 bases unmatched. The germline CDR1 and CDR2 sequences are SGDLS and YYNGEE. The CDR3 totals 14 residues. CDR3 in DNA: TGTGCCAGCAGCCGTAGCGGGAGGGCCTACGAGCAGTACTTC. This gives the protein CASSRSGRAYEQYF. Complete variable domain (other parts from reference TRBV9 and TRBJ2-7): DSGVTQTPKHLITATGQRVTLRCSPRSGDLSVYWYQQSLDQGLQFLIQYYNGEERAKGNILERFSAQQFPDLHSELNLSSLELGDSALYFCASSRSGRAYEQYFGPGTRLTVT.

The chain uses TRBV19 and TRBJ1-3; a weak D match, TRBD1 (6 bases). This CDR3 comprises 19 residues. The ends were cut back, 6 bases at V and 2 bases at J, with 26 bases in the middle. Germline V CDR1 and CDR2: LNHDA, SQIVND (reference sequence). In nucleotides, the CDR3 is TGTGCCAGTAGCCGTTACCGGACAGCCTCTGGTTTCACTGGAAACACCATATATTTT. Translated: CASSRYRTASGFTGNTIYF. Combining the CDR3 with reference TRBV19 and TRBJ1-3 gives the whole variable domain DGGITQSPKYLFRKEGQNVTLSCEQNLNHDAMYWYRQDPGQGLRLIYYSQIVNDFQKGDIAEGYSVSREKKESFPLTVTSAQKNPTAFYLCASSRYRTASGFTGNTIYFGEGSWLTVV.

The chain couples TRBV4-3 to TRBJ1-1; D is undetermined. The V end was cut by 5 bases, the J end by 5 bases, with 18 bases between. The CDR3 extends over 15 amino acids. Germline loops: CDR1 LGHNA, CDR2 YSLEER. CDR3 nucleotide sequence: TGCGCCAGCAGCTCCACGGGAGCCGTGGGTACTGAAGCTTTCTTT. This sequence encodes CASSSTGAVGTEAFF.

The chain joins TRBV9 to TRBJ1-6; D might be TRBD1 (6 bases). This CDR3 has 16 amino acids. Trimming shortened V by 4 bases and J by 3 bases, and 14 bases separated the two germline ends. Germline CDR1 reads SGDLS; CDR2 reads YYNGEE. CDR3 region: CASSPGGGGYNSPLHF. Written as DNA, the CDR3 is TGTGCCAGCAGCCCCGGGGGAGGGGGCTATAATTCACCCCTCCACTTT.

This chain joins TRBV5-5 and TRBJ1-2, with D unclear. The germline V gene has CDR1 SGHKS and CDR2 YYEKEE (reference sequence). The CDR3 runs to 16 residues. Trimming removed 0 bases at V and 2 bases at J, with 14 bases between. CDR3 region: CASSLDGSEINYGYTF. In nucleotides, the CDR3 is TGTGCCAGCAGCTTGGACGGGTCAGAAATAAACTATGGCTACACCTTC.

The V gene is TRBV4-1, the J gene TRBJ1-1; D is ambiguous. In germline, CDR1 is MGHRA, CDR2 YSYEKL. The V gene lost 0 bases and the J gene lost 4 bases, with 3 bases spanning the gap. CDR3 length equals 12 residues. CDR3 coding DNA: TGCGCCAGCAGCCAAGATCGCACTGAAGCTTTCTTT. The encoded protein is CASSQDRTEAFF.